This TCR beta chain appears in the sequencing data of a study of blood T cell repertoires in COVID-19. Study summary: Material from acute and convalescent COVID-19 was sourced from the United States, Italy and Spain. PBMCs, B-cell-depleted T cells, or T cells were the source of the cDNA or gDNA that made up the material.

Libraries were prepared by immunoSEQ multiplex PCR; TCRdb keeps only in-frame clonotypes and omits some of them. The data contain around 270,000 clones, more than 85% of them seen just once; the ten biggest clones take up approximately 5.3%. Germline V lookup: CDR1 MNHEY, CDR2 SVGEGT. This CDR3 spans 16 amino acids. V was pared by 5 bases and J by 3 bases, with 13 bases of the junction left unmatched. The clonotype comes from a woman aged 60-75 years with COVID-19, enrolled during active disease. The chain uses TRBV6-2 or TRBV6-3 and TRBJ2-7; 7 bases are a match to TRBD2. The sequenced sample consisted of peripheral blood. CDR3 in amino acids: CASSGGLAGVNYEQYF. For the CDR3, the DNA is TGTGCCAGCAGTGGTGGGCTCGCGGGAGTTAACTACGAGCAGTACTTC.